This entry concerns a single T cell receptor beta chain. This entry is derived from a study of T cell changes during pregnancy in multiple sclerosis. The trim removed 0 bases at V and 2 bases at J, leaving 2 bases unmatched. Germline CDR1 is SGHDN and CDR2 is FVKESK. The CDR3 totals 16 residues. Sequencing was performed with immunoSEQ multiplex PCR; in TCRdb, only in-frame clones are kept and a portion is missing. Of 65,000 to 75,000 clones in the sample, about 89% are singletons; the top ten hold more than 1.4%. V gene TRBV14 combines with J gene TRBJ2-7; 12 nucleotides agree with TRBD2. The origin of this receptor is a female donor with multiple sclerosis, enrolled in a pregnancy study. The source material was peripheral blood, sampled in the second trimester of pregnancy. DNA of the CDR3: TGTGCCAGCAGCCAAGAGACTAGCGGGAGACCCTACGAGCAGTACTTC. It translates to CASSQETSGRPYEQYF.